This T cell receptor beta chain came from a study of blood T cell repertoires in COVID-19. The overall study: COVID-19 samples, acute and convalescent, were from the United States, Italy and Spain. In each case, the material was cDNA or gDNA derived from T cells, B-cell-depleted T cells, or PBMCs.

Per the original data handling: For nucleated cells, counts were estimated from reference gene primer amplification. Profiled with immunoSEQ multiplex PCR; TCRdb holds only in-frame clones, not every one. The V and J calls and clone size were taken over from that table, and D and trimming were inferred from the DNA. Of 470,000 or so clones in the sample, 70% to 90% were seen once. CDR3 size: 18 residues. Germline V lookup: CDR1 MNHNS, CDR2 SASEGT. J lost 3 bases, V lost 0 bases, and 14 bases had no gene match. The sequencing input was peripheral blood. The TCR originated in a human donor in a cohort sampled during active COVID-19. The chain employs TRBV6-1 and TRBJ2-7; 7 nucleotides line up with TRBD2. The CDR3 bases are TGTGCCAGCAGTGAAGCTATCTGGGCTTCGGGGAGGGACTACGAGCAGTACTTC. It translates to CASSEAIWASGRDYEQYF.